This T cell receptor (beta chain) was sequenced during a study of T cells after yellow fever vaccination. A word on this clonotype: Its specificity is unknown.

As TCR cDNA was made by 5'RACE template switching, a universal primer site and UMIs were added. TCRdb passed the 5' RACE reads through MiXCR, listing each CDR3 protein once. The data show about 580,000 distinct CDR3 sequences, with about a sixth seen just once and approximately 15% held by the top ten. General study results and limits: The appearance of a small share of clonotypes in both CD4 and CD8 compartments was observed. Repertoires sorted by FACS could include abundant clonotypes that are contaminants from the bulk population. Most primary-vaccination clones reappeared after the booster (approximately 95% CD4, about 90% CD8).

In germline, CDR1 is MDHEN, CDR2 SYDVKM. The CDR3 sequence is 16 residues long. The V and J ends lost 5 bases and 2 bases, in that order; junction bases with no gene match: 9. The sample in question was PBMCs, obtained 5 days after the first yellow fever vaccination. The sequence was obtained from a man younger than 30 who received the YFV17D yellow fever vaccine. The chain combines TRBV28 with TRBJ2-3; 8 nucleotides match TRBD1. CDR3 bases: TGTGCCAGCAGTCGCACGGGACAGGTACTCACAGATACGCAGTATTTT. Translating it yields CASSRTGQVLTDTQYF.